This record concerns one TCR beta chain sequence. Its antigen is not identified. HTBI primers from iRepertoire and Arm-PCR of CDR3 regions yielded the TCR beta libraries. TCRdb reanalysed the multiplex PCR reads using MiXCR and keeps one entry per CDR3 protein. Altogether around 450,000 distinct CDR3 sequences are present, roughly 21% being singletons, with the ten largest covering around 7%. The data were obtained in a study of regulatory T cells in long-lasting Graves disease. Study-wide findings and caveats: Newly diagnosed patients shared about a thousand public clonotypes; persistent patients shared more than 2,500.

Time point in this sample: persistent/refractory GD, antithyroid drugs over 5 years with positive TRAb. With RNA extracted from PBMCs as input, the TCR library was made. Enrollment of patients was through an endocrinology department in Xi'an, China. This receptor was identified in a female donor with Graves disease. Sequences were derived from peripheral blood mononuclear cells (PBMCs), sampled when the disease was refractory, from a patient treated with antithyroid drugs.

CDR3 nucleotides: TGTGCCAGCAGTTTCGTATTCGGCTTTTGGGACAGAAACACCGGGGAGCTGTTTTTT. Residues: CASSFVFGFWDRNTGELFF. This chain connects TRBV12-3 or TRBV12-4 to TRBJ2-2, with 7 bases lining up with TRBD1. The CDR3 contains 19 residues. The trim removed 3 bases at V and 2 bases at J, leaving 15 bases unmatched.